The clone carrying this T cell receptor beta chain was picked up a small number of times. Its antigen is still unknown. The data belong to a study of human T cells and chemical hapten exposure. Study-wide background: Application of 0.01% DPC to the upper back was done by patch test, with a reading at 6 days. Study-level findings and limits: Versus controls, expanded TCRs had significantly more large CDR3 similarity clusters.

Original data processing: Sample TCR counts, which ranged from 23,224 to 690,600, had a median of 95,638. From the RACE reads, TCRdb called clonotypes with MiXCR, one entry per CDR3 protein. Here the V and J calls rest on TCRdb's processing, not on the authors' analysis. The top ten clones hold 1.2% of a sample with fewer than 350,000 distinct CDR3 sequences, almost 8% of them seen once. Noted time point: pre-sensitization, week 0. Noted treatment: therapeutic diphenylcyclopropenone sensitization with weekly scalp DPC. Only after blood had been drawn was each patch test applied. The CDR3 runs 17 residues. The germline V gene has CDR1 LGHNT and CDR2 FRNRAP. J lost 3 bases, V lost 5 bases, and 15 bases had no gene match.

The source is a man aged 18-30 years with alopecia areata. Some clones in this sample may be carry-over from other donors' samples. V gene TRBV12-5 combines with J gene TRBJ1-1; 7 bases align to TRBD1. The starting material was whole blood, obtained in connection with sensitization to the hapten diphenylcyclopropenone (DPC). The CDR3 nucleotides read TGTGCTAGTGGTCCCTCGACAGGGATCGATCTTGACACTGAAGCTTTCTTT. It specifies CASGPSTGIDLDTEAFF.